These T cell receptor beta chains were read from a single sample in a study of blood T cell repertoires in COVID-19. Profiling relied on immunoSEQ multiplex PCR, and the TCRdb table lists in-frame clones only, not all of them. There are 60,000 or so clones in the sample; just under 85% occur only once, and roughly 4% lies in the top ten. The sequencing sample was made of peripheral blood. Every receptor here comes from a man aged 55 to 70 with acute or convalescent COVID-19. The CDR3 runs from the conserved cysteine through the conserved F or W. The D gene is left open where the match is weak. Clone size, where shown, is once, few, many, or a class for clones that have expanded.

CDR3 protein	CDR3 DNA	D gene	V gene	clone size	J gene
CAIGGQPGTANTGELFF	TGTGCCATCGGAGGGCAACCCGGGACAGCGAACACCGGGGAGCTGTTTTTT	-	TRBV10-3	-	TRBJ2-2
CASSFGQEGYGYTF	TGTGCCAGCAGCTTCGGACAGGAAGGCTATGGCTACACCTTC	TRBD1	TRBV5-5	-	TRBJ1-2
CAISHPQDRHTGELFF	TGTGCCATCAGCCACCCCCAGGACAGGCACACCGGGGAGCTGTTTTTT	TRBD1	TRBV10-3	few	TRBJ2-2
CASSATRGMYQPQHF	TGTGCCAGTAGCGCGACCAGGGGGATGTACCAGCCCCAGCATTTT	TRBD1	TRBV19	-	TRBJ1-5
CASSLTERGWETQYF	TGTGCCAGCAGTCTGACAGAGCGGGGGTGGGAGACCCAGTACTTC	TRBD2	TRBV6-5	-	TRBJ2-5
CASSLEGGTEAFF	TGCGCCAGCAGCTTGGAAGGGGGCACTGAAGCTTTCTTT	-	TRBV5-1	-	TRBJ1-1
CASSSSGGADTQYF	TGTGCCAGCAGCTCTAGCGGGGGGGCAGATACGCAGTATTTT	TRBD2	TRBV7-9	-	TRBJ2-3
CASRHPGTSDEKLFF	TGTGCCAGCAGGCACCCGGGGACATCGGATGAAAAACTGTTTTTT	-	TRBV2	-	TRBJ1-4
CASSGEGHRNTGELFF	TGTGCCAGCAGCGGGGAGGGACACCGGAACACCGGGGAGCTGTTTTTT	-	TRBV5-6	-	TRBJ2-2
CASNVQQSNEKLFF	TGTGCCAGCAATGTGCAACAGAGCAATGAAAAACTGTTTTTT	-	TRBV2	-	TRBJ1-4
CASSSGTGVGGYTF	TGTGCCAGCAGTTCCGGGACAGGGGTAGGTGGCTACACCTTC	TRBD1	TRBV27	-	TRBJ1-2
CASSYQEGQTNSPLHF	TGTGCCAGCAGCTATCAAGAGGGACAGACAAATTCACCCCTCCACTTT	TRBD1	TRBV5-5	-	TRBJ1-6
CASIPRGLDTIYF	TGTGCCAGTATCCCACGAGGGTTGGACACCATATATTTT	-	TRBV19	-	TRBJ1-3
CAWRGLAGGQTGELFF	TGTGCCTGGAGGGGACTAGCGGGGGGCCAAACCGGGGAGCTGTTTTTT	TRBD2	TRBV30	-	TRBJ2-2
CASSLGANTEAFF	TGTGCCAGCAGTTTGGGGGCGAACACTGAAGCTTTCTTT	-	TRBV12-3/TRBV12-4	-	TRBJ1-1
CASSVSGDSTDTQYF	TGTGCCAGCAGCGTTAGCGGGGACAGCACAGATACGCAGTATTTT	TRBD2	TRBV5-5	-	TRBJ2-3
CASRGGAYTDTQYF	TGCGCCAGCCGTGGAGGGGCCTACACAGATACGCAGTATTTT	-	TRBV5-1	-	TRBJ2-3
CASSQQAGTEAFF	TGCGCCAGCAGCCAACAAGCGGGGACTGAAGCTTTCTTT	-	TRBV4-1	-	TRBJ1-1